The source of this T cell receptor (beta chain) is a study of molecular identifiers for immune sequencing clone quantification. Turning to the study itself: Replicates partitioned RNA from about 20,000 or 100,000 naive CD8 cells into five parts, sequencing four. Overall study findings and caveats: Effector cells had over 97% of their molecules in clones above 20 RNA copies, while naive cells had under 1%.

Previously described methods and listed TCR primers were used for bulk TCR libraries. From the PCR reads, TCRdb called clonotypes with MiXCR, one entry per CDR3 protein. The sample shows about 500,000 distinct CDR3 sequences, around 23% of them seen only once. This clonotype showed up many times. Its specificity is unknown. Naive CD8 T cells were sorted, and the gate applied was CD8+CD4-CCR7+CD45RA+. With 5 bases removed from V and 0 bases from J, the gap between germline ends came to 10 bases. This CDR3 has 15 residues. CDR1 and CDR2 from the germline V gene are SEHNR and FQNEAQ (reference sequence). The V call is TRBV7-9, the J call TRBJ2-2; possible D gene TRBD1, 5 bases. The sample consisted of naive CD8+ T cells from blood, with Jurkat cell RNA spiked in. Subset defined: FACS-sorted CD8+CD4-CCR7+CD45RA+ naive T cells. The TCR sequence derives from a human donor in good health. Some libraries in this study had Jurkat cell RNA spiked in. The CDR3 spells CASSHPDTNTGELFF. For the CDR3, the DNA is TGTGCCAGCAGCCACCCGGACACGAACACCGGGGAGCTGTTTTTT.